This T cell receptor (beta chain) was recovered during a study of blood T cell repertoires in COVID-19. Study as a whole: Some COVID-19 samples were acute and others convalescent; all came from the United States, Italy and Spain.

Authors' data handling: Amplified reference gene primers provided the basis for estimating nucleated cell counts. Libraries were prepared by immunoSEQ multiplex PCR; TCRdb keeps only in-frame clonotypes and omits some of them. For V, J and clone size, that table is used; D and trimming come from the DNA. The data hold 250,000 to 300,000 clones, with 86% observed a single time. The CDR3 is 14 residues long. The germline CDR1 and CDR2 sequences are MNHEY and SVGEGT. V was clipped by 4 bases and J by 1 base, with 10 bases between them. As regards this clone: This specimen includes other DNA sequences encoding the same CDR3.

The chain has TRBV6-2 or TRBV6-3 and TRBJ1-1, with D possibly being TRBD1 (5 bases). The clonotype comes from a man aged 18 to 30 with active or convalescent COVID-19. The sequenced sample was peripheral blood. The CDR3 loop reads CASSSPGGNTEAFF. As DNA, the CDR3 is TGTGCCAGCAGTTCCCCGGGGGGGAACACTGAAGCTTTCTTT.